A single T cell receptor (beta chain) is shown here with its context. Its cognate antigen has yet to be identified. No base quality values were provided; no much bigger clone lies one nucleotide off. This sample is drawn from a study of cytomegalovirus exposure and HLA in healthy donors (dated 2017 in TCRdb). Looking at the study overall: An earlier analysis of more than 550 of the donors reported under 300 Gb of sequence data and around 110 million unique TCR beta sequences obtained from 150 million to 200 million T cells. Both class I and class II loci were covered by HLA typing, at four-digit resolution. Along with the roughly 610-subject first cohort, a separate validation cohort of 120 different subjects was used. About 330 gigabases of sequencing data and around 80 million unique TCR sequences made up an early release that covered approximately 620 HLA-typed donors. The T cell repertoires of several hundred subjects were profiled by immunosequencing and related to cytomegalovirus serostatus. The number of donors typed differed by locus, with roughly 620-640 for A, B, C, DRB1 and DQB1, around 500 for DQA1, 606 for DPA1, and some 470 for DPB1. Roughly 5 DR-DQ haplotypes were treated as single units for association and clustering because of strong linkage in the cohort. Among under 450 genotyped donors of the cohort, an average of 235,054 unique TCR beta nucleotide sequences were sequenced per donor, 15% to 20% of them non-productive. To study patterns of TCR occurrence, a later analysis re-analyzed previously published TCR beta repertoires from hundreds of donors and added high-resolution HLA genotyping. High-throughput TCR immunosequencing, statistical association of individual TCRs with disease status, and machine learning were combined to predict cytomegalovirus infection status. Every repertoire in the discovery cohort had been generated on one and the same sequencing platform. An earlier analysis of 500 to 650 of the donors applied high-throughput TCR beta sequencing to assess whether each TCR beta V gene segment acted as functional or pseudogenic. Donor age, sex, ethnicity and CMV serostatus were collected together with the repertoire data. Among the roughly 400 genotyped donors, around 81% belonged to the genetic ancestry cluster associated with self-reported Caucasian donors. The later analysis used no new phenotypic data to find candidate immune exposures, relying instead on TCR beta sequences and their occurrence across donors. Genome-wide SNP genotypes for about 65% of the 666 donors were used in a later genetic analysis, which treated that subset as a discovery cohort. The aim of the study was to test whether cataloging public T cell receptors could identify signatures of past pathogen exposure. On the study overall, not on this receptor specifically: CMV serostatus was the only immune exposure information available for the cohort. Assigning TCR associations to individual alleles was difficult when HLA alleles, especially DR and DQ, strongly co-occurred. V-gene and J-gene trimming of TCR beta chains was associated with a missense DCLRE1C variant in a later genetic analysis, and the association was replicated in an independent cohort. In a later analysis, about 17,000 TCR beta sequences were associated with specific HLA alleles at a false discovery rate of 0.05. A later analysis reported that several top co-occurrence clusters appeared linked to parvovirus B19, influenza, CMV and Epstein-Barr virus. It was suggested by the authors that the approach could potentially be generalized to other disease states and immunological phenotypes. In a later analysis, the rate of TCR association differed among HLA loci, with DRB1 alleles having the most associated TCRs and HLA-C alleles having the fewest. A few of the identified cytomegalovirus-associated TCR beta chains were confirmed in vitro to be specific for cytomegalovirus antigens. The presence/absence analyses assumed that sequencing depth was roughly uniform across donors, and that assumption may not be true. Only TCR beta chains were sequenced in this cohort, and the absence of alpha or paired-chain data limited detectable features. Correlated functional status among segregating V segments might reflect linkage disequilibrium, but an unknown experimental factor could not be ruled out. The 87-base-pair reads could not distinguish some IMGT-functional V segments, including TRBV6-2 and TRBV6-3, so those segments were excluded. The sequencing pipeline was judged likely to have produced a cluster of highly shared sequence variants as a technical artifact. In a later genetic analysis, fewer N-insertions in productive TCRs were reported among donors in an Asian-associated ancestry cluster than the roughly 700-donor mean. Most TCR sequences were observed very rarely across donors, whereas some public TCRs were present in many individuals. Because counts were too low, roughly 17 rarely observed V segments, including chromosome 9 orphons, were left out of the earlier analysis of some 600 of the donors. An earlier analysis of roughly 570 of the donors showed that most TCR beta V segments appeared in productive rearrangements either about 87% or about 30% of the time, which broadly matched IMGT annotations. In a later analysis, most CMV-associated TCR beta chains were found to appear HLA-restricted, with HLA associations seemingly driven largely by CMV exposure. Because HLA typing was missing for some donors at each locus, association tests included only the typed subset. A later analysis found that HLA-associated TCR beta chains were more clonally expanded and had lower generation probabilities than equally common non-associated chains. The study listed 164 TCR beta chains as associated with cytomegalovirus. A further reported finding was that TCR beta sequences accurately predicted the HLA-A and HLA-B alleles for most subjects in the first cohort. The classifier was reported to diagnose cytomegalovirus status with high specificity and sensitivity in both the original cohort and the validation cohort.

Including cysteine and phenylalanine, the CDR3 has 14 amino acids. The DNA shown is the 42-base CDR3, in frame from base 1. Reading the germline V gene gives CDR1 SQVTM and CDR2 ANQGSEA. Cut back by 0 bases and 7 bases, the V and J ends lie 15 bases apart. Library method: the immunoSEQ multiplex PCR assay. For the multiplex PCR, a mixture combining 60 forward primers for TCR Vbeta segments and 13 reverse primers for TCR Jbeta segments was used. The CDR3 region of rearranged TCR beta genes was amplified from genomic DNA by a multiplex PCR assay. The Illumina HiSeq System was used to sequence the amplified TCR beta libraries as 87-base-pair reads. Concerning the study's data processing: A later analysis tallied some 79 million unique TCR beta chains across the 550 to 850 repertoires, and about 10 million of those chains were shared by two or more donors. A nearest-neighbor algorithm error-corrected the raw reads and collapsed the reads into unique sequences, merging closely related sequences to remove PCR and sequencing errors. CDR3 sequences were aligned to IMGT reference sequences to assign V, D and J gene segments. For a sequence to be retained, at least a six-nucleotide match to both a V gene segment and a J gene segment was required. A rearrangement counted as productive if the CDR3 had no stop codons and remained in frame with V and J, and every other rearrangement counted as non-productive. Following IMGT convention, CDR3 was defined as the stretch from the second conserved V-encoded cysteine up to the conserved J-encoded phenylalanine. The earlier analysis of some 600 of the donors excluded sequences that lacked an unambiguous match to a single V gene segment. An earlier analysis of about 600 of the donors called V segments functional above 56.7% productive rearrangements and segregating when the between-donor standard deviation exceeded 5%. A statistical classification framework was built for diagnosing cytomegalovirus status from the catalog of TCR beta chain sequences. In a later analysis, TCR nucleotide sequences were compared against IMGT/GENE-DB human TR gene sequences so that V and J genes could be assigned. A later analysis assigned CDR3 sequences and most-parsimonious VDJ recombination scenarios with the TCRdist pipeline. A later analysis defined each TCR beta chain by its CDR3 amino acid sequence plus V-gene family, and excluded reads lacking a unique V-gene family. A later analysis removed nearly 600 highly shared, low-generation-probability nucleotide sequences to deal with suspected cross-contamination and a sequencing artifact. In a later analysis, a clonal expansion index for each public chain was calculated from normalized within-repertoire ranks of inferred template counts. A later analysis computed generation probabilities with a VDJ recombination model fitted to out-of-frame rearrangements, and checked the results against IGoR. A later analysis scored TCR-TCR, TCR-HLA and TCR-CMV co-occurrence with hypergeometric tests, applying a repertoire-size bias correction to TCR pairs. In a later analysis, false discovery rates were estimated by permuting HLA or CMV assignments 20 times. In a later analysis, co-occurring TCRs were grouped using DBSCAN, with TCRdist sequence similarity added in when clustering inside HLA-allele-positive subsets. Co-occurrence clustering excluded repertoires with fewer than 30,000 or more than 120,000 public chains, plus five with anomalous nucleotide sharing. TCRdb mirrors the immuneACCESS table, restricted to in-frame sequences. Some clones are absent from its copies; in checked studies, under half trace to an unresolved V gene, and the reason for the others is unknown. The V and J calls and clone size were taken over from that table, and D and trimming were inferred from the DNA. The sample table records over 150,000 clones; approximately 78% of these occur just once. Of the sample, approximately 2.4% falls within the top ten clones.

The cohort was made up of under 800 healthy bone marrow donors. At the time of sampling, every cohort member was nominally healthy, though immune exposures that went unrecorded were likely present. The donor tested CMV seronegative and was one of the 352 seronegative cohort members. A peripheral blood sample was collected from each donor, and TCR beta sequencing was performed on peripheral blood mononuclear cells. Genomic DNA was extracted from the blood cell samples with the Qiagen DNeasy Blood Extraction Kit. The rearranged chain carries TRBV29-1 and TRBJ1-2; possibly the D gene is TRBD1, per 5 matching bases. Sequencing was performed on PBMCs. This sequence was found in a male donor in good health and CMV-seronegative. The DNA is as follows: TGCAGCGTTGAAGATGGATCAGGGCCTGGTGGCTACACCTTC. This is translated as CSVEDGSGPGGYTF. With the portions outside the CDR3 filled from the reference TRBV29-1 and TRBJ1-2 genes, the complete variable region becomes SAVISQKPSRDICQRGTSLTIQCQVDSQVTMMFWYRQQPGQSLTLIATANQGSEATYESGFVIDKFPISRPNLTFSTLTVSNMSPEDSSIYLCSVEDGSGPGGYTFGSGTRLTVV.